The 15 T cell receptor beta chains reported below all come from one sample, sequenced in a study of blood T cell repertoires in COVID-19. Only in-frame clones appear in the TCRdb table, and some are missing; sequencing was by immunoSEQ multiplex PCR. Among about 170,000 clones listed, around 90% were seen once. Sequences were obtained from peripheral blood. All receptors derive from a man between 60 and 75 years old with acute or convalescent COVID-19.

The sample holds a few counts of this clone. The CDR3 nucleotides read TGTGCCAGCAAGGGGCGTTCTAACTATGGCTACACCTTC. Its translation is CASKGRSNYGYTF. The chain recombines TRBV12-3 or TRBV12-4 with TRBJ1-2, with D possibly matching TRBD1 (5 bases). This CDR3 has 13 residues. V shed 7 bases and J shed 0 bases, with 9 bases lying between them.

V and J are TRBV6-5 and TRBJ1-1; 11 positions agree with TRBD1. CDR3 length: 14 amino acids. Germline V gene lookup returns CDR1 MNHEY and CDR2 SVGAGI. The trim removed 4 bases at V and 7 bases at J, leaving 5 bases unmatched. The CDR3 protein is CASSWDRGVNEAFF. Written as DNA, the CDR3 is TGTGCCAGCAGTTGGGACAGGGGGGTTAATGAAGCTTTCTTT.

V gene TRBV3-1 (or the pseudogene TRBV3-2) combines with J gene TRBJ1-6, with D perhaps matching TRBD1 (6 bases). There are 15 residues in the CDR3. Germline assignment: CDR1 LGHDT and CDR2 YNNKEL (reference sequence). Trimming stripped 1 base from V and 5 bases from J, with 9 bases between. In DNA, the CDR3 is TGTGCCAGCAGCCAAGTCAGGGGCCATAATTCACCCCTCCACTTT. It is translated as CASSQVRGHNSPLHF.

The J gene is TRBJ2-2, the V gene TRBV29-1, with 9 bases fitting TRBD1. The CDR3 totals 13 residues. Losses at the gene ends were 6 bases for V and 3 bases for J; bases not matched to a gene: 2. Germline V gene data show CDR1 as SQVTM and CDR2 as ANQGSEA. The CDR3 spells CSVRQGDTGELFF. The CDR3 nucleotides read TGCAGCGTCAGACAGGGGGACACCGGGGAGCTGTTTTTT.

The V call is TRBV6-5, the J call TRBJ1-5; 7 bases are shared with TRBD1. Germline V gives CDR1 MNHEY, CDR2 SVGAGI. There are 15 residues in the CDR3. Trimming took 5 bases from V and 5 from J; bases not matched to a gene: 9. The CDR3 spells CASSPVGTAYQPQHF. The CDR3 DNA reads TGTGCCAGCAGTCCTGTGGGGACAGCTTATCAGCCCCAGCATTTT.

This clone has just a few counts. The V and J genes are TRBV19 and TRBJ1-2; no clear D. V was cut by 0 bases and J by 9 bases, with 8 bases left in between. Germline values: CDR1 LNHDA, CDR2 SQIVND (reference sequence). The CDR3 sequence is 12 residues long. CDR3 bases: TGTGCCAGTAGTATAGAAGAGTATCGCTACACCTTC. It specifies CASSIEEYRYTF.

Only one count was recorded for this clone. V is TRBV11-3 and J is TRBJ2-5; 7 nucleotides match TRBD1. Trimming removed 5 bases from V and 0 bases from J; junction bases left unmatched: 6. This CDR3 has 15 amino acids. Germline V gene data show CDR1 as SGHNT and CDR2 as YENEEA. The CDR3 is CASSRDRAYQETQYF. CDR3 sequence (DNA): TGTGCCAGCAGCCGCGACAGGGCGTACCAAGAGACCCAGTACTTC.

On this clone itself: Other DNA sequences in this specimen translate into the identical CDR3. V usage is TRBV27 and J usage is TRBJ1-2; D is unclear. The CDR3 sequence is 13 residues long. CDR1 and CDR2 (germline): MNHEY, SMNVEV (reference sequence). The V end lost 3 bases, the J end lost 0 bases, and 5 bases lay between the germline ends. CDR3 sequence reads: CASSFGTNYGYTF. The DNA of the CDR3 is TGTGCCAGCAGTTTCGGGACTAACTATGGCTACACCTTC.

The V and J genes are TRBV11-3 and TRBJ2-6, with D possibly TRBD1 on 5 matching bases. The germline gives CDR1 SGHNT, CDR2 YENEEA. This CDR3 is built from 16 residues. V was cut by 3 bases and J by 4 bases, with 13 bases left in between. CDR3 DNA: TGTGCCAGCAGCTTCAGGTCAGGACAAGGGGCCAACGTCCTGACTTTC. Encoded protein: CASSFRSGQGANVLTF.

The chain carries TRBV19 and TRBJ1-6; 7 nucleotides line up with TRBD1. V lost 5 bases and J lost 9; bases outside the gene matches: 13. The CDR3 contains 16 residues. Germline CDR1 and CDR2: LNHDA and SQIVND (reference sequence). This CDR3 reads CASSFYAGTAGSPLHF. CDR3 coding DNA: TGTGCCAGTAGTTTCTACGCCGGGACAGCGGGTTCACCCCTCCACTTT.

CDR3 sequence: CAWELYRDRNTEAFF. The CDR3 bases are TGTGCCTGGGAGTTATACCGGGACAGGAACACTGAAGCTTTCTTT. The chain uses TRBV30 and TRBJ1-1, with 7 bases aligning to TRBD1. There are 15 residues in the CDR3. Germline lookup yields CDR1 GTSNPN and CDR2 SVGIG (reference sequence). After removal of 5 bases from V and 1 base from J, the junction contained 10 bases not matched to a gene. The variable domain in full, with the rest retrieved from reference TRBV30 and TRBJ1-1, is SQTIHQWPATLVQPVGSPLSLECTVEGTSNPNLYWYRQAAGRGLQLLFYSVGIGQISSEVPQNLSASRPQDRQFILSSKKLLLSDSGFYLCAWELYRDRNTEAFFGQGTRLTVV.

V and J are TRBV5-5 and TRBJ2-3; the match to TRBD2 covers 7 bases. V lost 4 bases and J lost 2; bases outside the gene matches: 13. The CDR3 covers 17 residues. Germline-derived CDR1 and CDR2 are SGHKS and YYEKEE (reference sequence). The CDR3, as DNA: TGTGCCAGCAGCAGATCCGGGGGGAACTCCCTCACAGATACGCAGTATTTT. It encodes CASSRSGGNSLTDTQYF.

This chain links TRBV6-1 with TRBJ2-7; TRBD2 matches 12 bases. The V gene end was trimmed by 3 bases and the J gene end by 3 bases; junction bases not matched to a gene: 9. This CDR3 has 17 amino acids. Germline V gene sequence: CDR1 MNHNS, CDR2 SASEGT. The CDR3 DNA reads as TGTGCCAGCAGTGATCGACTAGCGGGAGCGTCGTACTACGAGCAGTACTTC. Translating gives CASSDRLAGASYYEQYF.

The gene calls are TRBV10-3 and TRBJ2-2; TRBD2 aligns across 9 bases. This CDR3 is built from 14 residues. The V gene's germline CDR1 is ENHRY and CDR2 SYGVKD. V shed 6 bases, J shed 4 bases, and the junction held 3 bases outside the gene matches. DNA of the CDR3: TGTGCCATCAGCGGGACTAGCCTCACCGGGGAGCTGTTTTTT. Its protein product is CAISGTSLTGELFF.

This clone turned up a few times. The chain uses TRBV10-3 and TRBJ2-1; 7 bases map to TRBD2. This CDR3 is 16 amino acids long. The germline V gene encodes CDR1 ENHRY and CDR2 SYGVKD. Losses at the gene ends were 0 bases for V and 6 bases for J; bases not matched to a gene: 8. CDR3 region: CAISESGGSLGNEQFF. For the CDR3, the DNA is TGTGCCATCAGTGAGTCGGGCGGGAGTTTGGGCAATGAGCAGTTCTTC.